The TCR beta chain under discussion was sequenced for a study of cytomegalovirus exposure and HLA in healthy donors. PCR was performed using 60 Vbeta and 13 Jbeta primers. The method was immunoSEQ multiplex PCR; TCRdb's version includes in-frame clones alone and lacks a portion of them. Found here are approximately 45,000 clones; the top ten clones hold over 2%. Study outcomes and limitations: In a later analysis, specific HLA alleles were associated with 15,000 to 20,000 TCR beta sequences at a 0.05 false discovery rate. The investigators catalogued 150 to 200 TCR beta chains as cytomegalovirus-associated. Reports indicated that the classifier achieved high specificity and sensitivity in diagnosing cytomegalovirus status.

The ends lost 11 bases at V and 7 bases at J; junction bases unmatched: 5. There are 12 residues in the CDR3. Germline loops: CDR1 ENHRY, CDR2 SYGVKD. By frequency, this clone registers medium-sized (0.01 to 0.1%). As yet, its antigen is unknown. The sequence came from a woman in her 40s in good health and CMV-seronegative. The genes are TRBV10-3 and TRBJ2-1; the match to TRBD2 covers 10 bases. The sequenced sample consisted of PBMCs. The CDR3 is CASGLARNEQFF. In DNA form, the CDR3 reads TGTGCCTCGGGACTAGCGAGGAATGAGCAGTTCTTC.